This T cell receptor (beta chain) emerged from a study of cytomegalovirus exposure and HLA in healthy donors. Per germline, CDR1 SGHNT and CDR2 YENEEA. This CDR3 is built from 14 residues. The germline V and J ends were trimmed by 1 base and 4 bases, with 8 bases remaining between them. The PCR was carried out with 60 Vbeta primers and 13 Jbeta primers. Clones were read by immunoSEQ multiplex PCR, and TCRdb kept only the in-frame ones, dropping some. Of approximately 200,000 clones in the sample, approximately 80% are singletons; the top ten hold approximately 0.22%. This TCR came from a girl aged 2 to 9 in good health and CMV-seronegative. The sequenced sample consisted of PBMCs. The rearrangement links TRBV11-3 to TRBJ2-1; D remains ambiguous. The CDR3 DNA reads TGTGCCAGCAGCTTAGGCGGCGAGTACAATGAGCAGTTCTTC. Its translation is CASSLGGEYNEQFF.